The 30 T cell receptor beta chains presented below share a single source sample, sequenced in a study of T-cell memory formation after mild COVID-19. TCRdb re-derived calls from the 5' RACE reads in MiXCR, one entry per CDR3 protein. The table lists roughly 280,000 distinct CDR3 sequences, 15% to 20% of them singletons. Sequenced sample: PBMCs or a T cell subset sorted from them (not recorded which). These receptors were taken from a man younger than 35 who had mild COVID-19 (a few samples of this study predate the infection). Cell type and time point are not known.

The chain combines TRBV7-7 with TRBJ2-3; 9 positions match TRBD1. The CDR3 sequence is 15 residues long. Germline loops: CDR1 SSHAT, CDR2 FNYEAQ (reference sequence). This CDR3 is CASASGTGTRNTQYF. DNA for the CDR3: TGTGCTAGCGCTTCCGGGACAGGGACGAGGAATACGCAGTATTTT.

This chain joins TRBV6-5 and TRBJ1-1; D gene unclear. This CDR3 comprises 14 residues. Trimming removed 2 bases from V and 9 bases from J, with 16 bases in between. Germline V gene sequence: CDR1 MNHEY, CDR2 SVGAGI. This chain's CDR3 is CASSYRIPNVQAFF. For the CDR3, the DNA is TGTGCCAGCAGTTACAGGATCCCGAATGTACAAGCTTTCTTT.

This clonotype was picked up a small number of times. This chain links TRBV7-2 with TRBJ2-1; D is undetermined. In germline, CDR1 is SGHTA, CDR2 FQGNSA. The CDR3 loop spans 13 amino acids. V was clipped by 1 base and J by 6 bases, with 7 bases between them. The CDR3 sequence: CASSLGRPNEQFF. The CDR3 region has the DNA TGTGCCAGCAGCTTAGGACGGCCCAATGAGCAGTTCTTC.

This clonotype has at least ten counts. This rearrangement joins TRBV4-2 to TRBJ2-2; 14 bases match TRBD2. Per germline, CDR1 LGHNA and CDR2 YNFKEQ. CDR3 length equals 18 residues. J gave up 6 bases and V 4 bases, and 10 bases lay outside the gene matches. CDR3 protein: CASSRKTSGGAYAGELFF. The CDR3 DNA is TGTGCCAGCAGCCGAAAGACTAGCGGGGGGGCCTATGCCGGGGAGCTGTTTTTT.

This clonotype turned up a few times. The CDR3 region has the DNA TGTGCCAGCAGTTACTCGAGTAGCGGGGGGCCCACGAACACCCAGTACTTC. The encoded protein is CASSYSSSGGPTNTQYF. The chain has TRBV6-2 or TRBV6-3 and TRBJ2-5; the match to TRBD2 covers 10 bases. With 0 bases clipped from V and 8 bases from J, the junction kept 12 bases outside the gene matches. CDR1 is MNHEY and CDR2 is SVGEGT in the germline V gene. The CDR3 has 17 amino acids.

This clonotype was seen a handful of times. The J gene is TRBJ2-1, the V gene TRBV5-1; the match to TRBD1 covers 8 bases. Germline V CDR1 and CDR2: SGHRS, YFSETQ. CDR3 size: 14 residues. J was trimmed by 7 bases and V by 3 bases; bases with no gene match: 6. The CDR3 reads CASSYGQGRNEQFF. CDR3 nucleotides: TGCGCCAGCAGCTACGGACAGGGAAGGAATGAGCAGTTCTTC. Full variable domain (missing parts from reference TRBV5-1 and TRBJ2-1): KAGVTQTPRYLIKTRGQQVTLSCSPISGHRSVSWYQQTPGQGLQFLFEYFSETQRNKGNFPGRFSGRQFSNSRSEMNVSTLELGDSALYLCASSYGQGRNEQFFGPGTRLTVL.

Ten or more counts support this clonotype. J is TRBJ2-3 and V is TRBV10-2, with D possibly matching TRBD2 (6 bases). CDR1 is WSHSY, CDR2 SAAADI, per germline. This CDR3 region has 14 residues. Deletions cut 6 bases from V and 0 bases from J, with 10 bases between. CDR3 in DNA: TGCGCCAGCAGCACTAGCACCAGCACAGATACGCAGTATTTT. This encodes CASSTSTSTDTQYF.

Only a few counts were recorded for this clonotype. The rearrangement joins TRBV15 to TRBJ2-5, with D perhaps TRBD2 (5 bases). Germline CDR1 is LNHNV and CDR2 is YYDKDF (reference sequence). The ends were cut back, 0 bases at V and 7 bases at J, with 15 bases in the middle. CDR3 length: 15 residues. The CDR3 DNA is TGTGCCACCAGCAGAGATCTCGGGGTGAGCGGGACCCAGTACTTC. It encodes CATSRDLGVSGTQYF.

The chain has TRBV6-2 or TRBV6-3 and TRBJ2-2; D might be TRBD1 (6 bases). V was cut by 10 bases and J by 1 base, with 16 bases left in between. CDR3 length equals 15 residues. Germline lookup yields CDR1 MNHEY and CDR2 SVGEGT. The CDR3 loop reads CAIKGHDLNTGELFF. DNA of the CDR3: TGTGCCATTAAGGGACACGACTTGAACACCGGGGAGCTGTTTTTT.

This clonotype was recorded at least ten times. The rearrangement uses TRBV7-9 and TRBJ2-3; 10 positions agree with TRBD2. Germline V CDR1 and CDR2: SEHNR, FQNEAQ (reference sequence). The CDR3 spans 16 residues. Losses at the gene ends were 4 bases for V and 4 bases for J; bases not matched to a gene: 8. CDR3 residues: CASSSAIAGGSDTQYF. The CDR3 region has the DNA TGTGCCAGCAGCTCGGCTATAGCGGGGGGCTCAGATACGCAGTATTTT.

A few counts support this clonotype. This rearrangement joins TRBV14 to TRBJ2-1; 11 bases are a match to TRBD2. This CDR3 has 15 amino acids. Trimming cost V 4 bases and J 6 bases; bases outside gene matches: 5. Per the germline V gene, CDR1 is SGHDN and CDR2 is FVKESK. Written as DNA, the CDR3 is TGTGCCAGCAGCCGGGGACTAGCGGAAGGCAATGAGCAGTTCTTC. Its translation: CASSRGLAEGNEQFF.

The chain combines TRBV29-1 with TRBJ2-3; D remains unclear. The V and J ends lost 2 bases and 1 base respectively, with 7 bases between them. CDR1 and CDR2 from the germline V gene are SQVTM and ANQGSEA. The CDR3 spans 13 residues. CDR3 nucleotides: TGCAGCGTTGAACGGTGGGGCACAGATACGCAGTATTTT. Translated: CSVERWGTDTQYF.

As DNA, the CDR3 is TGTGCCAGCAGCCCCTCCGGGACTAGCGACATTCAGTACTTC. It yields the protein CASSPSGTSDIQYF. The chain carries TRBV3-1 and TRBJ2-4, with TRBD2 matching 10 bases. V trimming: 4 bases; J trimming: 8 bases; junction bases outside the gene matches: 5. The CDR3 contains 14 residues. Looked up from germline, CDR1 is LGHDT and CDR2 is YNNKEL (reference sequence).

The chain recombines TRBV6-5 with TRBJ2-1, with TRBD1 matching 12 bases. CDR1 MNHEY and CDR2 SVGAGI come from the germline V gene. V dropped 6 bases and J dropped 3; count of bases not matched to a gene: 6. The CDR3 consists of 16 residues. The CDR3 spells CASSKGTGGLYNEQFF. In nucleotides, the CDR3 is TGTGCCAGCAGCAAGGGGACAGGGGGCCTCTACAATGAGCAGTTCTTC.

There are a few counts of this clonotype. The chain carries TRBV12-3 or TRBV12-4 and TRBJ2-4, with D maybe TRBD1 (6 bases). The CDR3 is made up of 14 amino acids. V was clipped by 7 bases and J by 1 base, with 11 bases between them. CDR3 protein: CASTARGAKNIQYF. The CDR3 DNA follows: TGTGCCAGCACCGCTAGGGGGGCCAAAAACATTCAGTACTTC.

This clonotype was picked up a small number of times. The chain couples TRBV12-3 or TRBV12-4 to TRBJ1-2, with 8 bases aligning to TRBD1. V was clipped by 3 bases and J by 5 bases; unmatched bases: 2. This CDR3 comprises 13 residues. The CDR3 DNA follows: TGTGCCAGCAGTTTCCGGACAGGGTATGGCTACACCTTC. It yields the protein CASSFRTGYGYTF.

The chain couples TRBV18 to TRBJ1-2; 8 nucleotides agree with TRBD1. Losses at the gene ends were 3 bases for V and 2 bases for J; bases not matched to a gene: 5. CDR3 size: 15 residues. Looked up from germline, CDR1 is KGHSH and CDR2 is LQKENI. The CDR3 loop is CASSPEAGGNYGYTF. The CDR3 DNA follows: TGTGCCAGCTCACCTGAGGCAGGGGGCAACTATGGCTACACCTTC.

This clonotype was counted between two and nine times. The rearrangement uses TRBV6-5 and TRBJ1-5; D is unresolved. CDR1 MNHEY and CDR2 SVGAGI come from the germline V gene. V shed 2 bases and J shed 3 bases, with 11 bases lying between them. This CDR3 spans 15 amino acids. The CDR3 DNA follows: TGTGCCAGCAGTTACGGGTTTGGTTACAATCAGCCCCAGCATTTT. Protein: CASSYGFGYNQPQHF.

The rearrangement uses TRBV6-6 and TRBJ2-3; D gene unclear. Germline CDR1 reads MNHNY; CDR2 reads SVGAGI (reference sequence). V was pared by 6 bases and J by 10 bases, with 14 bases between. The CDR3 extends over 12 amino acids. CDR3 protein: CASSSSSMAQYF. The CDR3 DNA follows: TGTGCCAGCAGCTCCTCCTCTATGGCGCAGTATTTT.

The CDR3 sequence: CATAKGNQPQHF. CDR3 DNA: TGTGCCACAGCAAAGGGGAATCAGCCCCAGCATTTT. This chain connects TRBV6-2 or TRBV6-3 to TRBJ1-5; tentatively, D is TRBD1 (5 bases). Germline V gene lookup returns CDR1 MNHEY and CDR2 SVGEGT. The ends were cut back, 10 bases at V and 4 bases at J, with 11 bases in the middle. The CDR3 contains 12 residues.

In its sample, this clonotype was seen a few times. The chain joins TRBV12-3 or TRBV12-4 to TRBJ1-4; the D is unclear. The CDR3 has 14 residues. Trimming left V 4 bases short and J 8 bases short, with 14 bases between. CDR3 coding DNA: TGTGCCAGCAGTTCCTATTTAGAATCCGAAAAACTGTTTTTT. It yields the protein CASSSYLESEKLFF.

The V gene is TRBV4-3, the J gene TRBJ1-1; 7 bases are a match to TRBD1. CDR1 is LGHNA, CDR2 YSLEER, per germline. The CDR3 covers 16 residues. J was trimmed by 2 bases and V by 1 base; bases with no gene match: 7. CDR3 region: CASSQGGDRTNTEAFF. CDR3 sequence (DNA): TGCGCCAGCAGCCAAGGAGGGGACAGAACCAACACTGAAGCTTTCTTT.

This clonotype occurred a few times. This rearrangement joins TRBV29-1 to TRBJ2-3; possibly TRBD1 or TRBD2 for D (5 bases each). V shed 5 bases and J shed 1 base, with 13 bases lying between them. This CDR3 is 14 amino acids long. CDR1 and CDR2 (germline): SQVTM, ANQGSEA. The chain's CDR3 is CSVPQGPRTDTQYF. The CDR3, as DNA: TGCAGCGTTCCGCAGGGACCTCGCACAGATACGCAGTATTTT.

This chain links TRBV5-1 with TRBJ2-7, with D possibly being TRBD1 (5 bases). This CDR3 is 12 amino acids long. In germline, CDR1 is SGHRS, CDR2 YFSETQ. With 0 bases removed from V and 5 bases from J, the gap between germline ends came to 6 bases. The CDR3 bases are TGCGCCAGCAGCTTGGAGGGGAACGAGCAGTACTTC. This translates into CASSLEGNEQYF.

V is TRBV27 and J is TRBJ2-1; D is perhaps TRBD1 (6 bases). Germline lookup yields CDR1 MNHEY and CDR2 SMNVEV (reference sequence). CDR3 length: 13 residues. Trimming removed 5 bases from V and 6 bases from J, with 11 bases in between. CDR3 DNA sequence: TGTGCCAGCAGTGGACAGTCTCGCAATGAGCAGTTCTTC. Protein product: CASSGQSRNEQFF.

The chain couples TRBV7-2 to TRBJ1-2; the D is unclear. Deletions cut 3 bases from V and 8 bases from J, with 13 bases between. The CDR3 sequence is 13 residues long. The germline gives CDR1 SGHTA, CDR2 FQGNSA. CDR3 residues: CASSFLSIGGYTF. For the CDR3, the DNA is TGTGCCAGCAGCTTTCTCTCGATAGGCGGCTACACCTTC. The entire variable domain, with the rest obtained from reference TRBV7-2 and TRBJ1-2, is as follows: GAGVSQSPSNKVTEKGKDVELRCDPISGHTALYWYRQSLGQGLEFLIYFQGNSAPDKSGLPSDRFSAERTGGSVSTLTIQRTQQEDSAVYLCASSFLSIGGYTFGSGTRLTVV.

This clonotype was detected only a few times. The chain combines TRBV5-1 with TRBJ2-1; D assignment may be TRBD1 or TRBD2 (5 bases each). This CDR3 region has 13 residues. V was shortened by 3 bases and J by 7 bases, with 11 bases between the two germline ends. From germline, CDR1 is SGHRS and CDR2 YFSETQ. The chain's CDR3 is CASSWGRANEQFF. CDR3 bases: TGCGCCAGCAGCTGGGGACGGGCGAATGAGCAGTTCTTC.

This clonotype showed up just a few times. DNA for the CDR3: TGCAGTGCTAGAGACGGGACTAGCGGGGGTGGCGAGCAGTTCTTC. This sequence encodes CSARDGTSGGGEQFF. This rearrangement joins TRBV20-1 to TRBJ2-1, with TRBD2 identical over 14 bases. Germline trimming cut 0 bases from V and 10 bases from J; bases unmatched to any gene: 5. In germline, CDR1 is DFQATT, CDR2 SNEGSKA (reference sequence). The CDR3 has 15 amino acids.

This clonotype has just a few counts. J is TRBJ2-1 and V is TRBV5-4; TRBD2 matches 8 bases. The CDR3 consists of 16 residues. After removal of 1 base from V and 9 bases from J, the junction contained 12 bases not matched to a gene. Germline CDR1 and CDR2: SGHNT and YYREEE (reference sequence). CDR3 protein: CASSLPLGGGRTEQFF. The CDR3 nucleotides are TGTGCCAGCAGCTTGCCGCTTGGCGGGGGGAGGACTGAGCAGTTCTTC.

This clonotype was counted between two and nine times. This chain links TRBV6-2 or TRBV6-3 with TRBJ2-2; 11 nucleotides align to TRBD1. CDR3 size: 14 residues. The junction had 3 bases not matched to a gene; V was cut back by 6 bases and J by 6 bases. CDR1 MNHEY and CDR2 SVGEGT come from the germline V gene. This CDR3 is CASRGQGGPGELFF. The CDR3 DNA is TGTGCCAGCAGGGGACAGGGGGGCCCCGGGGAGCTGTTTTTT.